A few counts support the clone carrying this T cell receptor beta chain. Its antigen is not identified. The entry originates in a study of blood T cells in healthy people across ages. Study findings and constraints: Naive CD4+ cell counts and diversity both ran higher in long-lived than in aged donors.

Sample-barcoded 5' priming and a J-beta primer mix drove a second PCR of roughly 6 to 12 cycles. Every molecule of cDNA carried a tag from a template-switch adaptor with 12 random nucleotides. TCRdb reanalysed the 5' RACE reads using MiXCR and keeps one entry per CDR3 protein. The table includes about 640,000 distinct CDR3 sequences, approximately 50% detected once. Germline V gene sequence: CDR1 LGHNT, CDR2 FRNRAP. The CDR3 extends over 14 amino acids. The origin of this receptor is a man between 60 and 75 years old in good health. Material for sequencing was blood. This sequence joins TRBV12-5 and TRBJ2-5; 14 bases match TRBD2. The J call may be mistaken, given a closer DNA end match to TRBJ2-7. The CDR3 spells CASGTSGGANEQYF. DNA for the CDR3: TGTGCTAGTGGGACTAGCGGGGGGGCGAACGAGCAGTACTTC.